Following are 6 T cell receptor beta chains from one sample sequenced in a study of cytomegalovirus exposure and HLA in healthy donors. The PCR employed 60 Vbeta primers together with 13 Jbeta primers. TCRdb's table, derived via immunoSEQ multiplex PCR, lists solely in-frame clones and lacks some. The data hold just over 150,000 clones, with about three quarters observed a single time. The sample was PBMCs. The receptor source for this set is a woman in her twenties or thirties in good health and CMV-seronegative.

This sequence joins TRBV4-1 and TRBJ1-4; TRBD1 is a possible D gene (5 bases). CDR1 and CDR2 from the germline V gene are MGHRA and YSYEKL. V lost 4 bases to trimming and J lost 7 bases, with 10 bases between them. This CDR3 comprises 13 residues. This chain's CDR3 is CASSLGQVEKLFF. The DNA of the CDR3 is TGCGCCAGCAGCCTCGGACAAGTTGAAAAACTGTTTTTT.

V usage is TRBV5-8 and J usage is TRBJ2-2; D unresolved. The CDR3 is made up of 15 amino acids. Germline-derived CDR1 and CDR2 are SGHTS and YDEGEE. V lost 0 bases, J lost 0 bases, and 6 bases lay in between. CDR3 bases: TGTGCCAGCAGCTTGGATCGCGCGAACACCGGGGAGCTGTTTTTT. Translated, it gives CASSLDRANTGELFF.

V and J are TRBV9 and TRBJ2-7, with 9 bases matching TRBD1. The germline CDR1 and CDR2 sequences are SGDLS and YYNGEE. The V segment lost 4 bases and the J segment 5 bases; nucleotides outside the gene matches: 13. CDR3 size: 16 residues. The CDR3 nucleotides read TGTGCCAGCAGCCCACAGACAGGGGGTAGGATCGACGAGCAGTACTTC. This codes for CASSPQTGGRIDEQYF.

This CDR3 is CASSPTREGGEKLFF. The CDR3, as DNA: TGTGCCAGCTCACCTACCAGGGAAGGCGGTGAAAAACTGTTTTTT. The chain uses TRBV18 and TRBJ1-4; a weak D match, TRBD1 (5 bases). CDR1 and CDR2 (germline): KGHSH, LQKENI. The CDR3 consists of 15 residues. V shed 3 bases and J shed 7 bases, with 15 bases lying between them.

This clone turned up a few times. The V call is TRBV11-3, the J call TRBJ2-5; 7 bases are a match to TRBD1. The CDR3 sequence is 14 residues long. Losses at the gene ends were 2 bases for V and 5 bases for J; bases not matched to a gene: 5. Germline-derived CDR1 and CDR2 are SGHNT and YENEEA. The CDR3 loop reads CASSLRQGEETQYF. The CDR3 DNA reads TGTGCCAGCAGCTTACGACAGGGCGAGGAGACCCAGTACTTC.

The chain couples TRBV2 to TRBJ2-1, with D possibly being TRBD1 (5 bases). The germline V gene has CDR1 SNHLY and CDR2 FYNNEI. This CDR3 comprises 13 residues. V was shortened by 4 bases and J by 4 bases, with 8 bases between the two germline ends. The CDR3 region has the DNA TGTGCCAGCAGTGTGGGGCAGTACAATGAGCAGTTCTTC. Its protein is CASSVGQYNEQFF.